This T cell receptor beta chain was identified during a study of early T cells in non-severe SARS-CoV-2 infection. CDR3 length: 16 residues. Trimming took off 4 bases at V and 4 bases at J, with 19 bases between the two ends. Germline V CDR1 and CDR2: LGHDT, YNNKEL (reference sequence). MiXCR, applied by TCRdb to the 5' RACE reads, yields one record per CDR3 protein. This sample has about 60,000 distinct CDR3 sequences, with about 9.9% found just once. The V gene is TRBV3-1, the J gene TRBJ2-5; no firm D call. The sample consisted of whole blood. The receptor was isolated from an adult who was a healthcare worker with PCR-confirmed SARS-CoV-2 infection or an uninfected control (not recorded which). The CDR3 here is CASSPGPPVGGETQYF. In DNA form, the CDR3 reads TGTGCCAGCAGCCCAGGACCCCCGGTAGGCGGAGAGACCCAGTACTTC.